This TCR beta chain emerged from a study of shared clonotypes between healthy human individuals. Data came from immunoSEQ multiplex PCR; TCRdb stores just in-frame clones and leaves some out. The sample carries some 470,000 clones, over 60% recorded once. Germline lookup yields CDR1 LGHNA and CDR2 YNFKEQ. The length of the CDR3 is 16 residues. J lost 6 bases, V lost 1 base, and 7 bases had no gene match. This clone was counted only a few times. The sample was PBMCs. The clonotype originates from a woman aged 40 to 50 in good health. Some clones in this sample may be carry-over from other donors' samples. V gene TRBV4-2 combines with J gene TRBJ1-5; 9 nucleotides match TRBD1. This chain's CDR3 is CASSQVSTGGGQPQHF. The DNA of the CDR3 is TGTGCCAGCAGCCAAGTCTCCACAGGGGGCGGTCAGCCCCAGCATTTT.